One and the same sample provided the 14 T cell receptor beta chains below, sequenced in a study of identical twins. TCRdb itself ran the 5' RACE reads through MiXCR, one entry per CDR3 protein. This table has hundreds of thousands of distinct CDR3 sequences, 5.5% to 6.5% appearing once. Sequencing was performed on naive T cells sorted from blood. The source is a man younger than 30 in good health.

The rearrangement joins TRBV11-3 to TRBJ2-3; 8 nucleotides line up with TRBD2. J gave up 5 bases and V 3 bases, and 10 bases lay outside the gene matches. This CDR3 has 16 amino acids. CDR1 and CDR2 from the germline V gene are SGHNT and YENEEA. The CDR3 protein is CASSFTVSGRGDTQYF. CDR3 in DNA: TGTGCCAGCAGCTTTACTGTAAGCGGGAGAGGAGATACGCAGTATTTT.

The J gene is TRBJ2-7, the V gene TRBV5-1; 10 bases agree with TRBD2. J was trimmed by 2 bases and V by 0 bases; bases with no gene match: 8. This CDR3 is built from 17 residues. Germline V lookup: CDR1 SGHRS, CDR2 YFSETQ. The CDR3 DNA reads TGCGCCAGCAGCTTGGTGGTACCACTAGCGGGAACCTACGAGCAGTACGTC. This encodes CASSLVVPLAGTYEQYV.

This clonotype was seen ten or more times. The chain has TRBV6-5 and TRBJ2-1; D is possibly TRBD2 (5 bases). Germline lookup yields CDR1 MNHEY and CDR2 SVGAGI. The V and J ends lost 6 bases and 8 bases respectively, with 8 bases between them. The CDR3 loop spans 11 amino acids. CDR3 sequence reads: CASSRGDEQFF. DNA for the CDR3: TGTGCCAGCAGCCGGGGAGATGAGCAGTTCTTC.

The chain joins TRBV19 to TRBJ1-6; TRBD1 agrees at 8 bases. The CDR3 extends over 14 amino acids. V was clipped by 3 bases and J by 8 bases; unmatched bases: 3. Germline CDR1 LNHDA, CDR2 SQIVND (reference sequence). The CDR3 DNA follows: TGTGCCAGTAGTATCATGGACAGGGATTCACCCCTCCACTTT. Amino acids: CASSIMDRDSPLHF.

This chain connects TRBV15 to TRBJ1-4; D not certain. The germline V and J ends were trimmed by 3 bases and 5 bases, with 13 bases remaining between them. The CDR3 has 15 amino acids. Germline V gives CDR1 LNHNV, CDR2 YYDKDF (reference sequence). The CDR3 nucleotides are TGTGCCACCAGCAGGGAGGTTTTCCAGAATGAAAAACTGTTTTTT. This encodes CATSREVFQNEKLFF.

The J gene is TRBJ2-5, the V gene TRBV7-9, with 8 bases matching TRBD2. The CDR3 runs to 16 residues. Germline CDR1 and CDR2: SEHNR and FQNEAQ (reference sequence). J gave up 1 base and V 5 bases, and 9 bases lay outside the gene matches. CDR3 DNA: TGTGCCAGCAGCCCTGGGGTAGCGGGAACCCAAGAGACCCAGTACTTC. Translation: CASSPGVAGTQETQYF.

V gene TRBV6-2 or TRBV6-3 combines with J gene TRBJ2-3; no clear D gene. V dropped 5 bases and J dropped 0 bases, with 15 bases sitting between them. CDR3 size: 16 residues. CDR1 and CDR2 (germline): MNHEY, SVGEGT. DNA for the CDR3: TGTGCCAGCAGTAGTTCGGGTACGAAAAGCACAGATACGCAGTATTTT. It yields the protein CASSSSGTKSTDTQYF.

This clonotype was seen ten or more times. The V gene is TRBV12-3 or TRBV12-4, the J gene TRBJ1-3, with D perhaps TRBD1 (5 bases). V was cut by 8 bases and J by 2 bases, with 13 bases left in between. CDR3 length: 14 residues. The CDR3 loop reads CASLEGFAGNTIYF. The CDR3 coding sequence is TGTGCCAGCCTCGAGGGGTTCGCTGGAAACACCATATATTTT.

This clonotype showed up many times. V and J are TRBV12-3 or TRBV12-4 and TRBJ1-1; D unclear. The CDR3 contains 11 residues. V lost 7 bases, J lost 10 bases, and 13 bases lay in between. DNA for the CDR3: TGTGCCAGCAACCTCGGGCCTCGAGCTTTCTTT. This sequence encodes CASNLGPRAFF.

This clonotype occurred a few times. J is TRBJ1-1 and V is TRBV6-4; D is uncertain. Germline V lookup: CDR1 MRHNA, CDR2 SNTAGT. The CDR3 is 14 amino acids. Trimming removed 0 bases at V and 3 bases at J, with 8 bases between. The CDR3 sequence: CASSDSIKDTEAFF. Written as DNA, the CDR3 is TGTGCCAGCAGTGACTCGATTAAGGACACTGAAGCTTTCTTT.

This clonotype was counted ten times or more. CDR3 residues: CASSYPTALTGELFF. The CDR3 DNA follows: TGCGCCAGCAGCTACCCGACAGCTTTAACCGGGGAGCTGTTTTTT. The rearrangement uses TRBV5-1 and TRBJ2-2; possibly TRBD1 for D (5 bases). This CDR3 has 15 residues. Germline V lookup: CDR1 SGHRS, CDR2 YFSETQ. Trimming removed 3 bases at V and 5 bases at J, with 14 bases between.

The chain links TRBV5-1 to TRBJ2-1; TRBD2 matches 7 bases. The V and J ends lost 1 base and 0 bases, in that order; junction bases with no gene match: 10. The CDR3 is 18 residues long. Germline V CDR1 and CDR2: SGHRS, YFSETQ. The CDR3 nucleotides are TGCGCCAGCAGCTTGTTTGCATCGGGAGGCAGCTCCTACAATGAGCAGTTCTTC. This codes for CASSLFASGGSSYNEQFF. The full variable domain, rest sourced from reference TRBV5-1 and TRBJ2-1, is KAGVTQTPRYLIKTRGQQVTLSCSPISGHRSVSWYQQTPGQGLQFLFEYFSETQRNKGNFPGRFSGRQFSNSRSEMNVSTLELGDSALYLCASSLFASGGSSYNEQFFGPGTRLTVL.

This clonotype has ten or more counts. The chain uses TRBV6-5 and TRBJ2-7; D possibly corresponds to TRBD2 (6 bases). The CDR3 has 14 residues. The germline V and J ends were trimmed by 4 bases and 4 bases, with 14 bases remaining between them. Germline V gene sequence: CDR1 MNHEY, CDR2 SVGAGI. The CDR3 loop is CASSLPPSEYEQYF. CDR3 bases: TGTGCCAGCAGTTTACCGCCTAGCGAATACGAGCAGTACTTC.

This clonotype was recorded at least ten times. The CDR3 spells CSARVGVEDTQYF. DNA for the CDR3: TGCAGTGCTAGAGTAGGAGTCGAAGATACGCAGTATTTT. This chain links TRBV20-1 with TRBJ2-3; unclear D gene. This CDR3 contains 13 residues. The germline CDR1 and CDR2 sequences are DFQATT and SNEGSKA (reference sequence). The V end was cut by 1 base, the J end by 5 bases, with 10 bases between.